One sample yielded the 23 T cell receptor beta chains listed below, sequenced in a study of blood T cell repertoires in COVID-19. Clones were sequenced by immunoSEQ multiplex PCR, and TCRdb holds only the in-frame ones, with some missing. The table records about 200,000 clones, about 87% of them present only once. The sequencing input was peripheral blood. The receptors stem from a man between 60 and 75 years old with acute or convalescent COVID-19.

This clone was detected once. In DNA, the CDR3 is TGTGCCAGTAGTGCCGGGACTAGCGGGGGTAATGAGCAGTTCTTC. This gives the protein CASSAGTSGGNEQFF. This sequence joins TRBV19 and TRBJ2-1, with TRBD2 identical over 14 bases. The CDR3 is 15 residues long. The germline CDR1 and CDR2 sequences are LNHDA and SQIVND (reference sequence). V lost 5 bases and J lost 7; bases outside the gene matches: 4.

DNA for the CDR3: TGTGCCAGCAGCGGACTAGCGGCTACCCTCTCCTACGAGCAGTACTTC. Translating gives CASSGLAATLSYEQYF. The chain uses TRBV28 and TRBJ2-7; 10 bases are a match to TRBD2. J lost 0 bases, V lost 6 bases, and 8 bases had no gene match. In germline, CDR1 is MDHEN, CDR2 SYDVKM. This CDR3 is 16 amino acids long.

This clone has more than one count but fewer than ten. J is TRBJ1-6 and V is TRBV3-1 (or the pseudogene TRBV3-2), with TRBD1 as a possible D gene (5 bases). CDR1 and CDR2 from the germline V gene are LGHDT and YNNKEL (reference sequence). This CDR3 spans 12 amino acids. V lost 6 bases and J lost 9, with 9 bases in between. The CDR3 DNA reads TGTGCCAGCAGTGGGGCACCTTCACCCCTCCACTTT. It translates to CASSGAPSPLHF.

This chain links TRBV5-4 with TRBJ2-1, with TRBD1 matching over 10 bases. CDR3 length: 15 residues. CDR1 is SGHNT, CDR2 YYREEE, per germline (reference sequence). The J segment lost 6 bases and the V segment lost 2 bases, leaving 5 bases of the junction unmatched. The CDR3 reads CASSLGQGGGNEQFF. The CDR3, as DNA: TGTGCCAGCAGCTTAGGACAGGGGGGTGGCAATGAGCAGTTCTTC.

This clone was found once. The chain recombines TRBV25-1 with TRBJ2-6; maybe TRBD1 (5 bases). Trimming stripped 2 bases from V and 4 bases from J, with 6 bases between. Germline loops: CDR1 MGHDK, CDR2 SYGVNS. The CDR3 extends over 14 amino acids. The DNA for the CDR3 is TGTGCCAGCAGTGAACCAGGGGGGGCCAACGTCCTGACTTTC. Its translation is CASSEPGGANVLTF. Based on the CDR3 plus reference TRBV25-1 and TRBJ2-6, the full variable domain is EADIYQTPRYLVIGTGKKITLECSQTMGHDKMYWYQQDPGMELHLIHYSYGVNSTEKGDLSSESTVSRIRTEHFPLTLESARPSHTSQYLCASSEPGGANVLTFGAGSRLTVL.

The gene calls are TRBV2 and TRBJ1-5; D gene ambiguous. Per germline, CDR1 SNHLY and CDR2 FYNNEI. This CDR3 region has 14 residues. V dropped 6 bases and J dropped 0 bases, with 9 bases sitting between them. CDR3 DNA sequence: TGTGCCAGCAGGGCACCTTATAGCAATCAGCCCCAGCATTTT. It specifies CASRAPYSNQPQHF.

The chain carries TRBV28 and TRBJ2-6; 7 bases fit TRBD2. In germline, CDR1 is MDHEN, CDR2 SYDVKM. Losses at the gene ends were 5 bases for V and 3 bases for J; bases not matched to a gene: 4. CDR3 length: 15 residues. In nucleotides, the CDR3 is TGTGCCAGCAGTCCGCGGGGGATTGGGGCCAACGTCCTGACTTTC. Its protein is CASSPRGIGANVLTF.

The chain couples TRBV19 to TRBJ1-2; 8 bases align to TRBD1. Germline lookup yields CDR1 LNHDA and CDR2 SQIVND (reference sequence). The ends lost 3 bases at V and 4 bases at J; junction bases unmatched: 4. The CDR3 loop spans 14 amino acids. Here the CDR3 DNA reads TGTGCCAGTAGTATGGGACAGGACCGCTATGGCTACACCTTC. Translated, it gives CASSMGQDRYGYTF.

The J gene is TRBJ1-1, the V gene TRBV29-1, with D maybe TRBD1 (5 bases). Trimming shortened V by 4 bases and J by 2 bases, and 11 bases separated the two germline ends. CDR1 is SQVTM, CDR2 ANQGSEA, per germline. The CDR3 totals 13 residues. In nucleotides, the CDR3 is TGCAGCGTTGTAGGGGCAGTTAACACTGAAGCTTTCTTT. It codes for CSVVGAVNTEAFF.

The rearrangement joins TRBV11-3 to TRBJ2-3; D may be TRBD2 (7 bases). Trimming cost V 5 bases and J 4 bases, with 16 bases left between them. This CDR3 is built from 15 residues. From germline, CDR1 is SGHNT and CDR2 YENEEA. DNA of the CDR3: TGTGCCAGCAGCCCCGTGGGGGGGCCGGCAGATACGCAGTATTTT. Amino acid sequence: CASSPVGGPADTQYF.

The chain employs TRBV5-4 and TRBJ2-6, with TRBD1 matching 7 bases. The V gene end was trimmed by 4 bases and the J gene end by 11 bases; junction bases not matched to a gene: 6. Germline CDR1 SGHNT, CDR2 YYREEE (reference sequence). This CDR3 contains 13 residues. The CDR3 DNA sequence: TGTGCCAGCAGCCAACAGGGGATGGACGTCCTGACTTTC. Its translation: CASSQQGMDVLTF.

This clone occurred once. The V call is TRBV12-5, the J call TRBJ2-7; 9 bases fit TRBD1. The CDR3 loop spans 15 amino acids. Germline V gene sequence: CDR1 LGHNT, CDR2 FRNRAP. The V and J ends lost 7 bases and 4 bases, in that order; junction bases with no gene match: 11. CDR3 in amino acids: CASANSGQGFYEQYF. The CDR3, as DNA: TGTGCTAGTGCCAATTCTGGACAGGGGTTTTACGAGCAGTACTTC.

This sequence joins TRBV5-6 and TRBJ1-1; D ambiguous. The CDR3 extends over 13 amino acids. The germline V and J ends were trimmed by 1 base and 0 bases, with 4 bases remaining between them. Germline V gene lookup returns CDR1 SGHDT and CDR2 YYEEEE. Here the CDR3 DNA reads TGTGCCAGCAGCTTGTTAGTGAACACTGAAGCTTTCTTT. Translated, it gives CASSLLVNTEAFF. The variable domain in full, with the rest retrieved from reference TRBV5-6 and TRBJ1-1, is DAGVTQSPTHLIKTRGQQVTLRCSPKSGHDTVSWYQQALGQGPQFIFQYYEEEERQRGNFPDRFSGHQFPNYSSELNVNALLLGDSALYLCASSLLVNTEAFFGQGTRLTVV.

V and J are TRBV28 and TRBJ1-5, with 7 nucleotides matching TRBD1. The CDR3 totals 14 residues. J gave up 3 bases and V 6 bases, and 5 bases lay outside the gene matches. Looked up from germline, CDR1 is MDHEN and CDR2 is SYDVKM. The CDR3 here is CASRNTGANQPQHF. In nucleotides, the CDR3 is TGTGCCAGCAGGAATACAGGGGCCAATCAGCCCCAGCATTTT.

This chain connects TRBV25-1 to TRBJ1-1, with 7 bases aligning to TRBD1. V lost 10 bases and J lost 1; bases outside the gene matches: 6. The CDR3 loop spans 13 amino acids. Per germline, CDR1 MGHDK and CDR2 SYGVNS. The CDR3 coding sequence is TGTGCCACCCCCACAGGGGCGAACACTGAAGCTTTCTTT. Amino acid sequence: CATPTGANTEAFF.

The V gene is TRBV9, the J gene TRBJ2-2, with D unclear. Deletions cut 0 bases from V and 1 base from J, with 7 bases between. CDR1 is SGDLS, CDR2 YYNGEE, per germline. The CDR3 has 15 residues. CDR3 region: CASSVGPGNTGELFF. CDR3 coding DNA: TGTGCCAGCAGCGTAGGTCCAGGGAACACCGGGGAGCTGTTTTTT.

This clone was recorded once. This sequence joins TRBV2 and TRBJ2-5; 16 nucleotides match TRBD2. This CDR3 comprises 18 residues. V was clipped by 5 bases and J by 5 bases; unmatched bases: 11. In germline, CDR1 is SNHLY, CDR2 FYNNEI. The CDR3 loop is CASSQAGTSGGARETQYF. The DNA for the CDR3 is TGTGCCAGCAGTCAGGCCGGGACTAGCGGGGGGGCTCGCGAGACCCAGTACTTC.

The rearrangement links TRBV11-2 to TRBJ2-7; maybe TRBD1 (5 bases). The V gene's germline CDR1 is SGHAT and CDR2 FQNNGV. Trimming removed 1 base at V and 2 bases at J, with 9 bases between. There are 14 residues in the CDR3. The CDR3 spells CASSLVGRAYEQYF. The CDR3 bases are TGTGCCAGCAGCTTAGTAGGCAGGGCCTACGAGCAGTACTTC.

V is TRBV4-2 and J is TRBJ1-1; maybe TRBD1 (5 bases). CDR3 length: 13 amino acids. Germline V CDR1 and CDR2: LGHNA, YNFKEQ. V lost 7 bases to trimming and J lost 3 bases, with 12 bases between them. The CDR3 loop reads CASNRGTDTEAFF. CDR3 bases: TGTGCCAGCAACCGGGGGACGGACACTGAAGCTTTCTTT.

The V and J genes are TRBV6-1 and TRBJ1-4; TRBD1 is a possible D gene (6 bases). V dropped 0 bases and J dropped 8 bases, with 10 bases sitting between them. Germline CDR1 reads MNHNS; CDR2 reads SASEGT. This CDR3 has 14 amino acids. CDR3 coding DNA: TGTGCCAGCAGTGAAGCTGTTGGGGGCGAAAAACTGTTTTTT. Its protein is CASSEAVGGEKLFF.

The chain links TRBV3-1 (or the pseudogene TRBV3-2) to TRBJ1-6, with no clear D. This CDR3 is 13 amino acids long. Trimming took off 7 bases at V and 6 bases at J, with 10 bases between the two ends. CDR1 and CDR2 from the germline V gene are LGHDT and YNNKEL (reference sequence). In DNA form, the CDR3 reads TGTGCCAGCACAGAGGGCCTTAATTCACCCCTCCACTTT. The encoded protein is CASTEGLNSPLHF.

J is TRBJ2-7 and V is TRBV6-6; 10 bases align to TRBD1. The CDR3 has 15 amino acids. CDR1 is MNHNY, CDR2 SVGAGI, per germline (reference sequence). With V trimmed by 5 bases and J by 2 bases, 6 bases remained unmatched. DNA for the CDR3: TGTGCCAGCAGTGGGACAGGGGATCCCCCCTACGAGCAGTACTTC. Protein product: CASSGTGDPPYEQYF.

This chain connects TRBV9 to TRBJ2-3; D ambiguous. With 3 bases removed from V and 0 bases from J, the gap between germline ends came to 11 bases. Germline CDR1 and CDR2: SGDLS and YYNGEE. There are 15 residues in the CDR3. CDR3 DNA sequence: TGTGCCAGCAGCGCCGCGGAGAGTAGCACAGATACGCAGTATTTT. This sequence encodes CASSAAESSTDTQYF.